This T cell receptor (beta chain) was identified during a study of regulatory T cells in long-lasting Graves disease. About the study: Patients newly diagnosed with Graves' had been on antithyroid drugs for under 3 months. Study-level results: Accuracy was perhaps lowered by the small sample size. Persistent disease preferred TRBV28, TRBJ1-2 and TRBJ2-5; new disease, TRBV20-1 and TRBJ2-1.

The CDR3 runs to 15 residues. V lost 4 bases, J lost 5 bases, and 14 bases lay in between. The V gene's germline CDR1 is KGHSH and CDR2 LQKENI. This clonotype appeared a few times. Antigen unknown. The time point here: newly diagnosed GD, antithyroid drugs for less than 3 months. Construction of the TCR library relied on RNA isolated from PBMCs. Arm-PCR of CDR3 regions with iRepertoire HTBI primers generated TCR beta libraries. TCRdb used MiXCR to reprocess the multiplex PCR reads, holding one entry per CDR3 protein. The sample has 350,000 to 550,000 distinct CDR3 sequences, about 17% seen once. The sample also formed part of further work on T cells in Graves' hyperthyroidism and ophthalmopathy. That investigation notes: Primed by the HTBI set, a first-round RT-PCR was run on the TCR CDR3.

The chain recombines TRBV18 with TRBJ2-2; no clear D gene. This TCR was sampled from a woman under 30 with Graves disease. Specimen: peripheral blood mononuclear cells (PBMCs), collected at new diagnosis, from a patient treated with antithyroid drugs. The DNA for the CDR3 is TGTGCCAGCTCACTGGGTGACTCCGGGACCGGGGAGCTGTTTTTT. Its translation is CASSLGDSGTGELFF.